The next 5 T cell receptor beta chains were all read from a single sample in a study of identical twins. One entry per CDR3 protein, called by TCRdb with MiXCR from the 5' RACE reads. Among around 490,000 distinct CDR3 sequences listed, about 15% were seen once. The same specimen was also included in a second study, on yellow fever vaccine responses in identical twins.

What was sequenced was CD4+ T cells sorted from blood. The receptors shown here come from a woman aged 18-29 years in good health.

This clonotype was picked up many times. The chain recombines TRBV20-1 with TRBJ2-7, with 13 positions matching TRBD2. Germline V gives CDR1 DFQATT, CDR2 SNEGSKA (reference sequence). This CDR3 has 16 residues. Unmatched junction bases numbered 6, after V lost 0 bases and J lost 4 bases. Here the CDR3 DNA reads TGCAGTGCTAGAGACGGACTAGCGGGAGACTCGTACGAGCAGTACTTC. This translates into CSARDGLAGDSYEQYF.

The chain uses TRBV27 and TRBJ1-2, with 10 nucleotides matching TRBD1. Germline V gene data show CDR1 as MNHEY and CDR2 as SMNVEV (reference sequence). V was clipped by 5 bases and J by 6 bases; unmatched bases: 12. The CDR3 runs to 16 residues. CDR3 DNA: TGTGCCAGCAGTCCTTTACCGGGACAGGGGCCCAATGGCTACACCTTC. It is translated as CASSPLPGQGPNGYTF.

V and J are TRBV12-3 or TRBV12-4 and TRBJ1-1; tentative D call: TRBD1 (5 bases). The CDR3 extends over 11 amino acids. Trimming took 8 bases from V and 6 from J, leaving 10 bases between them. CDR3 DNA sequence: TGTGCCAGCCGGGGGGGGGCTGAAGCTTTCTTT. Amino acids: CASRGGAEAFF.

CDR3 in amino acids: CAISESRQAGTYNEQFF. CDR3 sequence (DNA): TGTGCCATCAGTGAGTCGAGACAGGCGGGGACCTACAATGAGCAGTTCTTC. The chain employs TRBV10-3 and TRBJ2-1; D is perhaps TRBD1 or TRBD2 (6 bases each). V was pared by 0 bases and J by 2 bases, with 14 bases between. The germline V gene has CDR1 ENHRY and CDR2 SYGVKD. CDR3 length: 17 amino acids.

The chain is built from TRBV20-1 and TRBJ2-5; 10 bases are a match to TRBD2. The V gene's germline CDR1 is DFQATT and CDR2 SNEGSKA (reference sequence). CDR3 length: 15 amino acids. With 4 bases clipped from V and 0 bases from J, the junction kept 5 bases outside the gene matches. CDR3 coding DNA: TGCAGTGCTATGGGCCTAGCGGGGGACCAAGAGACCCAGTACTTC. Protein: CSAMGLAGDQETQYF.